Here is one T cell receptor beta chain with its context. Its specificity is not known. This sample is drawn from a study of Graves' ophthalmopathy and Graves' hyperthyroidism. General study points: The majority of expanded thyroid clonotypes above 0.001 frequency also occurred in blood.

Ineligible for inclusion were patients with other autoimmune diseases, uncontrolled infections, pregnancy or lactation. Orbital computed tomography, thyroid ultrasound, TRAb, serum thyroxine and clinical symptoms formed the basis of diagnosis. The CDR3 length is 20 residues. V lost 5 bases and J lost 5; bases outside the gene matches: 22. Looked up from germline, CDR1 is SGHTA and CDR2 is FQGNSA. Amplified material comprised TCR beta CDR3 regions derived from RNA transcripts. Second-round multiplex PCR came after a first-round RT-PCR that employed HTBI primers. MiXCR was run by TCRdb on the multiplex PCR reads, yielding one entry per CDR3 protein. The repertoire includes more than 1,000,000 distinct CDR3 sequences, roughly two fifths of them detected once, and over 8.5% sits in the top ten.

The rearrangement joins TRBV7-2 to TRBJ2-5; 11 bases line up with TRBD2. This receptor was obtained from an adult man with Graves' hyperthyroidism. The material sequenced was peripheral blood or thyroid tissue (not recorded which). DNA of the CDR3: TGTGCCAGCAGCCCGCCCCGGACTAGCGGGTATAATGCCGGGGGGGAGACCCAGTACTTC. Amino acid sequence: CASSPPRTSGYNAGGETQYF.